The text below deals with one T cell receptor (beta chain). V was clipped by 1 base and J by 3 bases, with 13 bases between them. The CDR3 contains 15 residues. Looked up from germline, CDR1 is LGHNA and CDR2 is YSLEER. The sample originates from a study of tissue T cells after allogeneic stem cell transplantation. Here immunoSEQ multiplex PCR was the method, and the copy in TCRdb shows in-frame clones only, minus some. The sample gives 10,000 or so clones, roughly two thirds of which show up once; about a tenth is in the top ten. The chain combines TRBV4-3 with TRBJ2-7; D may match TRBD1 or TRBD2 (5 bases each). Sequences were derived from tissue from the ileum, sampled at autopsy. This sequence originates from a woman between 18 and 50 years old with breast cancer. This CDR3 reads CASSQGGSQLYEQYF. DNA for the CDR3: TGCGCCAGCAGCCAAGGGGGGTCGCAGCTCTACGAGCAGTACTTC.